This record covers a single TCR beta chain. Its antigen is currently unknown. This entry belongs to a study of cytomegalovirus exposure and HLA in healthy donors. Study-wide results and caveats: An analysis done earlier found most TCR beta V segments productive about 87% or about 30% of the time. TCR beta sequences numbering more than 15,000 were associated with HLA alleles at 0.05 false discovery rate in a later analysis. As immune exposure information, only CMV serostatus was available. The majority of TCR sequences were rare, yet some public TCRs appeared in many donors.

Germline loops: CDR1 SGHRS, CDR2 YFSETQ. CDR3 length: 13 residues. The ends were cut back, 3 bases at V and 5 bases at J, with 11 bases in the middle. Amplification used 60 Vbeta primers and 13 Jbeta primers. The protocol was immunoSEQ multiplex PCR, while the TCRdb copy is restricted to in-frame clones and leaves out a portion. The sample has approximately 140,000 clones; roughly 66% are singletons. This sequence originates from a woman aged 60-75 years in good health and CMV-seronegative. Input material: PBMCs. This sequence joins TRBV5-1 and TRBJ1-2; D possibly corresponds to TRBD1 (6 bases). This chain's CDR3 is CASSSGTQYGYTF. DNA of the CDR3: TGCGCCAGCAGCTCCGGGACACAATATGGCTACACCTTC.